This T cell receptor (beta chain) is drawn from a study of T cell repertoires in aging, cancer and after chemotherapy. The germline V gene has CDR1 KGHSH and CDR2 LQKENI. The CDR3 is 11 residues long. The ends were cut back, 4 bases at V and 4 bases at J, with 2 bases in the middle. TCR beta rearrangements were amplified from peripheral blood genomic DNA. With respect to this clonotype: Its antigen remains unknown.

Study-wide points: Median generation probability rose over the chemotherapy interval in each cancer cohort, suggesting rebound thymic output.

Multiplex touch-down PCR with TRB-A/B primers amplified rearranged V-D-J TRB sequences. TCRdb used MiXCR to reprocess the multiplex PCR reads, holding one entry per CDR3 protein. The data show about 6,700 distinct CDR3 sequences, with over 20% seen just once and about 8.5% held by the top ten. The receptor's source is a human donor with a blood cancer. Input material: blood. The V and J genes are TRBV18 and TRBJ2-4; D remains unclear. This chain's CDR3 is CASSLKNIQYF. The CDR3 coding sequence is TGTGCCAGCTCACTGAAAAACATTCAGTACTTC.